This TCR beta chain derives from a study of T cell repertoires in cytomegalovirus infection. Study in general: HLA-B-restricted CMV epitopes that are well studied were used alongside recently identified HLA-C-restricted ones. Both CMV infection and a matching HLA type were indicated by public TCR beta signatures. General study results and limits: HLA-C-restricted CMV-specific TCR beta clonotypes were dominant in the ex vivo response.

TCRdb reprocessed the reads with MiXCR, giving one entry per CDR3 protein. The table has approximately 990,000 distinct CDR3 sequences, roughly 31% seen once. As concerns this clonotype: Antigen specificity is unknown. With a much larger clone just one base away, this may be a read error.

Germline V gives CDR1 SGHTA, CDR2 FQGNSA. The CDR3 totals 12 residues. This specimen was cultured CD8+ T cells from PBMCs, taken from culture after CMV antigen stimulation. The chain links TRBV7-2 to TRBJ2-3, with D perhaps matching TRBD2 (6 bases). This receptor was identified in a human donor in good health (CMV status not recorded). Some clones in this sample may be carry-over from other donors' samples. The CDR3 reads CLGGESTDTQYF. Here the CDR3 DNA reads TGTTTGGGAGGCGAGAGCACAGATACGCAGTATTTT.